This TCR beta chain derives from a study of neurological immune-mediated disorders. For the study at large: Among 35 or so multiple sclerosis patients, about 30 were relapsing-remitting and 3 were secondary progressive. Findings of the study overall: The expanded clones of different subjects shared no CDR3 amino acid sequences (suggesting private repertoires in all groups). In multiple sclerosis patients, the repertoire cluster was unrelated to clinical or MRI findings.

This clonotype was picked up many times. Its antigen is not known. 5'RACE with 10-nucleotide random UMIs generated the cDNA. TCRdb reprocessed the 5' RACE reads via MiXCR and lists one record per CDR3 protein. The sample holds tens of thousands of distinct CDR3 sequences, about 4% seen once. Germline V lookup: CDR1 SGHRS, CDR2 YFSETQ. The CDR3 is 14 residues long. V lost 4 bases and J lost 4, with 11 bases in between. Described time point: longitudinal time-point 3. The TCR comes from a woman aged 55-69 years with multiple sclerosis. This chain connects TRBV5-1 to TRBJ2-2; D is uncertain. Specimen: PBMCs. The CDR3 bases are TGCGCCAGCAGCGGGGAAGTCGTCACCGGGGAGCTGTTTTTT. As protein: CASSGEVVTGELFF.